A selection of T cell receptor beta chains follows, all from one sample in a study of CD8 T cells in Susac syndrome. TCRdb re-derived calls from the immunoSEQ multiplex PCR reads in MiXCR, one entry per CDR3 protein. Here the sample spans 150,000 to 200,000 distinct CDR3 sequences, 92% being singletons. Sample: CD4+ T cells from PBMCs. The receptors originated from a human donor in good health. Both conserved end residues are part of each CDR3. The order of the fields is CDR3 DNA, CDR3 protein, V gene, J gene, CDR3 length, clone size, D gene. D genes are given only for firm matches. Size tells how often a clone was seen (once, few, many) or the class of an expanded clone, and some rows leave it out.

CDR3 DNA: TGTGCCAGCAGCGTAGATCTCGGTCAGCCCCAGCATTTT
CDR3 protein: CASSVDLGQPQHF
V gene: TRBV9
J gene: TRBJ1-5
CDR3 length: 13
clone size: -
D gene: -

CDR3 DNA: TGCGCCAGCAGCGAGGGGACAGAGTACAATGAGCAGTTCTTC
CDR3 protein: CASSEGTEYNEQFF
V gene: TRBV5-1
J gene: TRBJ2-1
CDR3 length: 14
clone size: -
D gene: TRBD1

CDR3 DNA: TGCAGTGCTAAGGGGGCGCCCGGCGAAAAACTGTTTTTT
CDR3 protein: CSAKGAPGEKLFF
V gene: TRBV20-1
J gene: TRBJ1-4
CDR3 length: 13
clone size: -
D gene: TRBD1

CDR3 DNA: TGTGCCAGCAGCACGGATGGTTGGGAGACCCAGTACTTC
CDR3 protein: CASSTDGWETQYF
V gene: TRBV7-9
J gene: TRBJ2-5
CDR3 length: 13
clone size: -
D gene: -

CDR3 DNA: TGCAGCGTTGCCTCGCCGCAGGGTGCGGACGAGCAGTACTTC
CDR3 protein: CSVASPQGADEQYF
V gene: TRBV29-1
J gene: TRBJ2-7
CDR3 length: 14
clone size: -
D gene: -

CDR3 DNA: TGTGCCAGCAGCGTTGCAGGGAGTAATTCACCCCTCCACTTT
CDR3 protein: CASSVAGSNSPLHF
V gene: TRBV3-1
J gene: TRBJ1-6
CDR3 length: 14
clone size: -
D gene: -

CDR3 DNA: TGCAGTGCTAGAGCTAGCGAGCTTAGCACAGATACGCAGTATTTT
CDR3 protein: CSARASELSTDTQYF
V gene: TRBV20-1
J gene: TRBJ2-3
CDR3 length: 15
clone size: -
D gene: -

CDR3 DNA: TGTGCCAGCTCAAGGTTGGCACTAGCGGGAGTTAGCGAGCAGTACTTC
CDR3 protein: CASSRLALAGVSEQYF
V gene: TRBV28
J gene: TRBJ2-7
CDR3 length: 16
clone size: -
D gene: TRBD2

CDR3 DNA: TGTGCCAGCAGCTTCGGACAGGGTAACGATCAGCCCCAGCATTTT
CDR3 protein: CASSFGQGNDQPQHF
V gene: TRBV11-2
J gene: TRBJ1-5
CDR3 length: 15
clone size: once
D gene: TRBD1

CDR3 DNA: TGTGCCAGCAAAAGCACTTACACCGGGGAGCTGTTTTTT
CDR3 protein: CASKSTYTGELFF
V gene: TRBV27
J gene: TRBJ2-2
CDR3 length: 13
clone size: -
D gene: -

CDR3 DNA: TGTGCCAGCGCCGGGACAGGGGGCTCGACTAATGAAAAACTGTTTTTT
CDR3 protein: CASAGTGGSTNEKLFF
V gene: TRBV2
J gene: TRBJ1-4
CDR3 length: 16
clone size: -
D gene: TRBD1

CDR3 DNA: TGTGCCAGCAGGGCTAGCGGGGGGGCCGAGCAGTTCTTC
CDR3 protein: CASRASGGAEQFF
V gene: TRBV12-3/TRBV12-4
J gene: TRBJ2-1
CDR3 length: 13
clone size: -
D gene: TRBD2

CDR3 DNA: TGTGCCTGGAGTGTGAGGGGGGAGCTACTCAATGAGCAGTTCTTC
CDR3 protein: CAWSVRGELLNEQFF
V gene: TRBV30
J gene: TRBJ2-1
CDR3 length: 15
clone size: -
D gene: -

CDR3 DNA: TGCGCCAGCAGCTTTTCGACAGGGGAGACCGGGGAGCTGTTTTTT
CDR3 protein: CASSFSTGETGELFF
V gene: TRBV5-1
J gene: TRBJ2-2
CDR3 length: 15
clone size: -
D gene: TRBD1

CDR3 DNA: TGCAGCGTGGACAGCGGGGGAGAGACCCAGTACTTC
CDR3 protein: CSVDSGGETQYF
V gene: TRBV29-1
J gene: TRBJ2-5
CDR3 length: 12
clone size: once
D gene: TRBD2

CDR3 DNA: TGCGCCAGCAGCTTGCTAGGGCTGAACACTGAAGCTTTCTTT
CDR3 protein: CASSLLGLNTEAFF
V gene: TRBV5-1
J gene: TRBJ1-1
CDR3 length: 14
clone size: few
D gene: -

CDR3 DNA: TGTGCCAGCGGGGACGGGCTTTACCCCTACGAGCAGTACTTC
CDR3 protein: CASGDGLYPYEQYF
V gene: TRBV7-9
J gene: TRBJ2-7
CDR3 length: 14
clone size: -
D gene: -

CDR3 DNA: TGTGCCAGCAGCCGCGACAGGGTGTTGCCACCCCTCCACTTT
CDR3 protein: CASSRDRVLPPLHF
V gene: TRBV3-1
J gene: TRBJ1-6
CDR3 length: 14
clone size: -
D gene: TRBD1

CDR3 DNA: TGTGCCAGCAGCCCCAAAGGGGGATCGCGGTCCTACGAGCAGTACTTC
CDR3 protein: CASSPKGGSRSYEQYF
V gene: TRBV7-2
J gene: TRBJ2-7
CDR3 length: 16
clone size: few
D gene: -

CDR3 DNA: TGCAGTGAGAAAAGTGGAGGCGGACAGCCCCACCCCTCACCCCTCCACTTT
CDR3 protein: CSEKSGGGQPHPSPLHF
V gene: TRBV20-1
J gene: TRBJ1-6
CDR3 length: 17
clone size: -
D gene: -

CDR3 DNA: TGCAGTGCTAGAGATTCGGGAGCGGGCCCCTACGAGCAGTACTTC
CDR3 protein: CSARDSGAGPYEQYF
V gene: TRBV20-1
J gene: TRBJ2-7
CDR3 length: 15
clone size: -
D gene: -

CDR3 DNA: TGTGCCAGCAGCTTACAAGGACAGATTAATGAAAAACTGTTTTTT
CDR3 protein: CASSLQGQINEKLFF
V gene: TRBV13
J gene: TRBJ1-4
CDR3 length: 15
clone size: -
D gene: -

CDR3 DNA: TGTGCCAGCAGTTTCCTGACAGGGGGTTTAATTAATGAAAAACTGTTTTTT
CDR3 protein: CASSFLTGGLINEKLFF
V gene: TRBV28
J gene: TRBJ1-4
CDR3 length: 17
clone size: -
D gene: TRBD1

CDR3 DNA: TGTGCCAGCAGCCTTACAAGAGGGGGCGGGGAGCTGTTTTTT
CDR3 protein: CASSLTRGGGELFF
V gene: TRBV11-3
J gene: TRBJ2-2
CDR3 length: 14
clone size: -
D gene: -